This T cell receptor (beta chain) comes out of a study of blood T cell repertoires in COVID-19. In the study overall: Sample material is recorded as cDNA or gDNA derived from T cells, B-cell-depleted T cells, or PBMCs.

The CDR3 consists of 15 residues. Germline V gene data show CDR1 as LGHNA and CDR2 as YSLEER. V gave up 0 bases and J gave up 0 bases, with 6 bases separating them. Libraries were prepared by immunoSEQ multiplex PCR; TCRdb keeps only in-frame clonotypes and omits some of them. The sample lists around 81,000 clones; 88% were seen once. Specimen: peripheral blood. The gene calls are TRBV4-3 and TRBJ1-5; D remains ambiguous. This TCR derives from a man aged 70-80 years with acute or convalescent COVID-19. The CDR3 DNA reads TGCGCCAGCAGCCAAGATCTTAATAGCAATCAGCCCCAGCATTTT. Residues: CASSQDLNSNQPQHF.